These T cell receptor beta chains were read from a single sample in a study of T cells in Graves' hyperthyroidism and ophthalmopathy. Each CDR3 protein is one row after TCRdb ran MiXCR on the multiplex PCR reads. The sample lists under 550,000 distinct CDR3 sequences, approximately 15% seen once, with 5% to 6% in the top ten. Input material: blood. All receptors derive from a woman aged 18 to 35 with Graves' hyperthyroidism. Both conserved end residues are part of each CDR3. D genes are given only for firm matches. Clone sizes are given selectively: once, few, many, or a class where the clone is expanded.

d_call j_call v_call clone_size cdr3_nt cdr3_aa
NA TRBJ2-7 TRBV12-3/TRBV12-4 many TGTGCCAGCAGTTTCCACTTTACCTACGAGCAGTACTTC CASSFHFTYEQYF
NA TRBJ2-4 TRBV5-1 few TGCGCCAGCGCCTCGGGTCCAGTGGGAAACATTCAGTACTTC CASASGPVGNIQYF
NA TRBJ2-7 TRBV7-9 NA TGTGCCAGCAGCTTAGATCGTCAGGGCCGGGACGAGCAGTACTTC CASSLDRQGRDEQYF
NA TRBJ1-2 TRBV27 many TGTGCCAGCAGTTCCCCCGGCAGGGGCGACTATGGCTACACCTTC CASSSPGRGDYGYTF
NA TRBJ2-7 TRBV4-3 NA TGCGCCAGCAGCCAAGCTGGGGGACAACTTTCCTACGAGCAGTACTTC CASSQAGGQLSYEQYF
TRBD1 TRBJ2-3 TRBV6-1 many TGTGCCAGCAGTGTGACACAGGGGACGGATACGCAGTATTTT CASSVTQGTDTQYF
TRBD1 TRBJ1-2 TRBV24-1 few TGTGCCACCAGTGAACCCAACGGACAGGGGGATGGCTACACCTTC CATSEPNGQGDGYTF
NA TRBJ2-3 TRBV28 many TGTGCCAGCACCGACCTGCCAGATACGCAGTATTTT CASTDLPDTQYF
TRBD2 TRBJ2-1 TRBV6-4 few TGTGCCAGCAGTCCAGCGGGAGAAGGGGATGAGCAGTTCTTC CASSPAGEGDEQFF
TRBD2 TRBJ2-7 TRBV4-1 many TGCGCCAGCAGCCAAGATCGGGAGGACCCCTCCTACGAGCAGTACTTC CASSQDREDPSYEQYF
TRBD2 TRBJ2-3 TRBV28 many TGTGCCAGCAGTTTATTGGGAGGTGGCGGGGGGGATACGCAGTATTTT CASSLLGGGGGDTQYF
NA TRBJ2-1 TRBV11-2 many TGTGCCAGCAGCTTAGAGGGTACCCCGGGCCATGAGCAGTTCTTC CASSLEGTPGHEQFF
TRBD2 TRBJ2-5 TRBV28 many TGTGCCAGCAGTTCACCGCTAGCGGGAGTAGAGACCCAGTACTTC CASSSPLAGVETQYF
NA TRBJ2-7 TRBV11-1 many TGTGCCAGCAGCTTATTGGGAACGGCAAGTTACGAGCAGTACTTC CASSLLGTASYEQYF
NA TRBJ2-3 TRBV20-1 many TGCAGTGCCGCTCGTAAGGATACGCAGTATTTT CSAARKDTQYF
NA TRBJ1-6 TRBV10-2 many TGCGCCAGCAGTGTCTTACAGGGTGACCGTAATTCACCCCTCCACTTT CASSVLQGDRNSPLHF
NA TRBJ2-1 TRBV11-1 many TGTGCCAGCAGGACTGGAATTAATGAGCAGTTCTTC CASRTGINEQFF
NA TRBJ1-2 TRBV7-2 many TGCGCCAGCAGCTTGATGAACTATGGCTACACCTTC CASSLMNYGYTF
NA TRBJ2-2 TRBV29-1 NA TGCAGCGTTGAGTTGACAGTGAACACCGGGGAGCTGTTTTTT CSVELTVNTGELFF
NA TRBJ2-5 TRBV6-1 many TGTGCCAGCAGCCCCGGGGGCAGACAAGAGACCCAGTACTTC CASSPGGRQETQYF